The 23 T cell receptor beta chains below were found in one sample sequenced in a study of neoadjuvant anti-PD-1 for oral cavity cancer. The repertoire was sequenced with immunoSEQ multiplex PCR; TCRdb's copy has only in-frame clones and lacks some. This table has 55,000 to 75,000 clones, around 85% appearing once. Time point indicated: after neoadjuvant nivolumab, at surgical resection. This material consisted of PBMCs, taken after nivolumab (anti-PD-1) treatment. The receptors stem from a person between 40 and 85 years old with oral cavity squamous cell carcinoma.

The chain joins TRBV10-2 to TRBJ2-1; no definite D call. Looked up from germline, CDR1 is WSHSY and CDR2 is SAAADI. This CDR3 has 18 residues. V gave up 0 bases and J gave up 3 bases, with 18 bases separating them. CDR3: CASSESIEDPTFYNEQFF. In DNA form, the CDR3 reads TGCGCCAGCAGTGAGTCGATAGAAGATCCCACCTTCTACAATGAGCAGTTCTTC.

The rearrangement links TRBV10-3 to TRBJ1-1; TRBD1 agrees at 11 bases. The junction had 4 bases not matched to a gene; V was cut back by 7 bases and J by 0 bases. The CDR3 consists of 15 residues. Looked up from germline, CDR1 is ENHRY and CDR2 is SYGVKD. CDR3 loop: CAITGTGGLNTEAFF. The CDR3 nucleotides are TGTGCCATCACTGGGACAGGGGGTTTGAACACTGAAGCTTTCTTT.

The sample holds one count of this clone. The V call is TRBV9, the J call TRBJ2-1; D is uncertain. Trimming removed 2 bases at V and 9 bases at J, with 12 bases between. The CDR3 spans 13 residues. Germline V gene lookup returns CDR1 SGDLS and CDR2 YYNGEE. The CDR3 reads CASSVPGIGEQFF. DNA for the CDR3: TGTGCCAGCAGCGTCCCCGGAATAGGTGAGCAGTTCTTC.

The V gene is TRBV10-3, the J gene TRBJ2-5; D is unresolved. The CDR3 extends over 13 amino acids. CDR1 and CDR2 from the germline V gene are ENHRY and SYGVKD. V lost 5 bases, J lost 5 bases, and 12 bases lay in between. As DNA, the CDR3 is TGTGCCATCAGTAACCCGAACGAGGAGACCCAGTACTTC. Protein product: CAISNPNEETQYF.

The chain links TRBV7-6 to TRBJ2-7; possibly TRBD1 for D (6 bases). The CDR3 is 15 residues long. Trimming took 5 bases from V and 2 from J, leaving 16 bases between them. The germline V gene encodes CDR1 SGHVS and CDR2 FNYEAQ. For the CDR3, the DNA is TGTGCCAGCAGCAGAGTAGGGGGACCAACCTACGAGCAGTACTTC. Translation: CASSRVGGPTYEQYF.

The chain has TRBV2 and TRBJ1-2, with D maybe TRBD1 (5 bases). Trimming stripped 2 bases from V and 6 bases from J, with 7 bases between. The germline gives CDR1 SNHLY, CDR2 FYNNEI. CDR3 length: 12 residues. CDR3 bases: TGTGCCAGCAGTGAAACAGGCGATGGCTACACCTTC. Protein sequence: CASSETGDGYTF. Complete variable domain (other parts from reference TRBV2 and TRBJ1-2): EPEVTQTPSHQVTQMGQEVILRCVPISNHLYFYWYRQILGQKVEFLVSFYNNEISEKSEIFDDQFSVERPDGSNFTLKIRSTKLEDSAMYFCASSETGDGYTFGSGTRLTVV.

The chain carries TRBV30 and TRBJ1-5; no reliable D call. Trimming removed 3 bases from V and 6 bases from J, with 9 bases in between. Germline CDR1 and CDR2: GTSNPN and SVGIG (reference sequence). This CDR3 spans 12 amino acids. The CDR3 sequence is CAWSSGIQPQHF. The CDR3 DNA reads TGTGCCTGGAGCTCGGGAATTCAGCCCCAGCATTTT. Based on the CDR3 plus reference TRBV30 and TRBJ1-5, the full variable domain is SQTIHQWPATLVQPVGSPLSLECTVEGTSNPNLYWYRQAAGRGLQLLFYSVGIGQISSEVPQNLSASRPQDRQFILSSKKLLLSDSGFYLCAWSSGIQPQHFGDGTRLSIL.

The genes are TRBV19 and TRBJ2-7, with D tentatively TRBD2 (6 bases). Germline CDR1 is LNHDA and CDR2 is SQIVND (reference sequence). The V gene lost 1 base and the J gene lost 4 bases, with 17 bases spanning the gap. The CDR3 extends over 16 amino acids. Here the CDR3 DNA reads TGTGCCAGTAGTATAGCGGCTTCGCGGGGTGATTACGAGCAGTACTTC. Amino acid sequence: CASSIAASRGDYEQYF.

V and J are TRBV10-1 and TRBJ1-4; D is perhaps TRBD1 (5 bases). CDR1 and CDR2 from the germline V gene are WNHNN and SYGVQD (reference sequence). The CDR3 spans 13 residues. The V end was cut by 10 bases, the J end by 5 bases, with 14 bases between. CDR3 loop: CATSADRNEKLFF. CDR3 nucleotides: TGCGCCACCTCAGCAGACAGAAATGAAAAACTGTTTTTT.

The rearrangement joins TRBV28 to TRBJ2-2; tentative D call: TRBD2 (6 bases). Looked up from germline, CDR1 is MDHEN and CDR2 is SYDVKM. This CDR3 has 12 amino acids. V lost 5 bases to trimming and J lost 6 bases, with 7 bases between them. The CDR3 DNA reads TGTGCCAGCAGTGGGAGGTCCGGGGAGCTGTTTTTT. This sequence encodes CASSGRSGELFF.

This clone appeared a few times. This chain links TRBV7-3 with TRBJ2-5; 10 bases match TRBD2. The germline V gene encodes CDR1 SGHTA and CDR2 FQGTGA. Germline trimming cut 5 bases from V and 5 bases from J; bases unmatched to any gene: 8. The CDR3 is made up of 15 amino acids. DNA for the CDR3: TGTGCCAGCAGCATAGGGACTAGCGTAGGGGAGACCCAGTACTTC. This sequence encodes CASSIGTSVGETQYF.

The CDR3 DNA reads as TGCAGCGTTGTTTCGTATAGCGGGGTGCCCCTTGAGCAGTTCTTC. This translates into CSVVSYSGVPLEQFF. The V and J genes are TRBV29-1 and TRBJ2-1; 8 nucleotides agree with TRBD2. The CDR3 is 15 amino acids. Germline assignment: CDR1 SQVTM and CDR2 ANQGSEA. V was clipped by 4 bases and J by 9 bases; unmatched bases: 14.

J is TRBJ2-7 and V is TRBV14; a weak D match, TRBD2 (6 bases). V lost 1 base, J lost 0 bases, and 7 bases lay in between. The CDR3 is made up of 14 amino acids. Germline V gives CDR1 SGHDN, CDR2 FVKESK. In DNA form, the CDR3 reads TGTGCCAGCAGCCAAGCCGGGGGCTCCTACGAGCAGTACTTC. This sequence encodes CASSQAGGSYEQYF.

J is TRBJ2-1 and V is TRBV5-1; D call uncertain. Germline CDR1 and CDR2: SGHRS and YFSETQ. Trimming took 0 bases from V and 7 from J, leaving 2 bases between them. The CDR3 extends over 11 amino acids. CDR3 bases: TGCGCCAGCAGCTTGGGGAATGAGCAGTTCTTC. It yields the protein CASSLGNEQFF. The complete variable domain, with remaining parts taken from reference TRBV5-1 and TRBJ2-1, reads KAGVTQTPRYLIKTRGQQVTLSCSPISGHRSVSWYQQTPGQGLQFLFEYFSETQRNKGNFPGRFSGRQFSNSRSEMNVSTLELGDSALYLCASSLGNEQFFGPGTRLTVL.

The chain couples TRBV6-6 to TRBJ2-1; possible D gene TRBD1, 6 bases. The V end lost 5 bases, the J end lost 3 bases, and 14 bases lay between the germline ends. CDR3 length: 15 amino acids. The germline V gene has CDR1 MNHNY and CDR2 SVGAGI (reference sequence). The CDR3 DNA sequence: TGTGCCAGCAGTCTAGGACAGACCATCTACAATGAGCAGTTCTTC. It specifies CASSLGQTIYNEQFF.

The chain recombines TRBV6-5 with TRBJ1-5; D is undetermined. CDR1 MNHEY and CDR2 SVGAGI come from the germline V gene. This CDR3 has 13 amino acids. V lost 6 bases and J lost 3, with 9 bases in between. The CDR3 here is CASSPGPNQPQHF. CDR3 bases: TGTGCCAGCAGCCCCGGGCCCAATCAGCCCCAGCATTTT.

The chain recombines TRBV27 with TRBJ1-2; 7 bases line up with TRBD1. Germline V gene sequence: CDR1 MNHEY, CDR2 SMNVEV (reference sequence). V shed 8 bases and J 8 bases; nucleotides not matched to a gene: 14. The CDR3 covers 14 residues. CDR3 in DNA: TGTGCCAGCGGATTGTACCCCCAGGGGGGCGGCTACACCTTC. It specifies CASGLYPQGGGYTF.

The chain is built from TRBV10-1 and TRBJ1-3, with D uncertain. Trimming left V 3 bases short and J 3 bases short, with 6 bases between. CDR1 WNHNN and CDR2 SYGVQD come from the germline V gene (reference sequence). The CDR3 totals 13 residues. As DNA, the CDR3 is TGCGCCAGCAGTGAATCCCTTGGAAACACCATATATTTT. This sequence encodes CASSESLGNTIYF.

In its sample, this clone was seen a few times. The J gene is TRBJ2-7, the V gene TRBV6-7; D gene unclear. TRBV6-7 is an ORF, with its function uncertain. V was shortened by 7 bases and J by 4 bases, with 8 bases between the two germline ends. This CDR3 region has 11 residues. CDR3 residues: CASNLGYEQYF. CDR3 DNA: TGTGCCAGCAATCTAGGTTACGAGCAGTACTTC.

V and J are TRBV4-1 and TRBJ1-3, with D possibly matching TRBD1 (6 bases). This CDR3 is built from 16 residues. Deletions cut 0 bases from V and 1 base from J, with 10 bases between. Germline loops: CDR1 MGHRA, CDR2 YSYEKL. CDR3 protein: CASSQDRGGSGNTIYF. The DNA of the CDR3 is TGCGCCAGCAGCCAAGACAGGGGTGGTTCTGGAAACACCATATATTTT.

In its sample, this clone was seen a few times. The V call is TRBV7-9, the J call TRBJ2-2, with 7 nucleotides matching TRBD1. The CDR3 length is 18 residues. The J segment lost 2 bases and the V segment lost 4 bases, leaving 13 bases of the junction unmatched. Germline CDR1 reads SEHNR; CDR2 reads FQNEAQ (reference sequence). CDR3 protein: CASSSVFVGQLNTGELFF. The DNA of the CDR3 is TGTGCCAGCAGCTCCGTTTTCGTGGGACAGCTCAACACCGGGGAGCTGTTTTTT.

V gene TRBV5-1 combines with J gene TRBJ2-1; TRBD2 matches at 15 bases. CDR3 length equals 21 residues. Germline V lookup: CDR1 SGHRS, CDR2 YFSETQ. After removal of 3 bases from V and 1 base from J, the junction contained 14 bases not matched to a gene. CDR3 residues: CASSWSGLAGGPPGSYNEQFF. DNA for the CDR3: TGCGCCAGCAGCTGGTCGGGACTAGCGGGGGGTCCCCCTGGATCCTACAATGAGCAGTTCTTC.

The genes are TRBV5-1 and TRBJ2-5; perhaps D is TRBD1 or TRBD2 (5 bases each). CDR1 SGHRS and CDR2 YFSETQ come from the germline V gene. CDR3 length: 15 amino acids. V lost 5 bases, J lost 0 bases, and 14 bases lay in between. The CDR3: CASRLEGQDQETQYF. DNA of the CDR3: TGCGCCAGCAGACTTGAGGGGCAAGACCAAGAGACCCAGTACTTC. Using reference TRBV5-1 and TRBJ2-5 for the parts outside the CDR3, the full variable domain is KAGVTQTPRYLIKTRGQQVTLSCSPISGHRSVSWYQQTPGQGLQFLFEYFSETQRNKGNFPGRFSGRQFSNSRSEMNVSTLELGDSALYLCASRLEGQDQETQYFGPGTRLLVL.